These T cell receptor beta chains were read from a single sample in a study of T and B cells in COVID-19 patients. TCRdb reprocessed the multiplex PCR reads with MiXCR, giving one entry per CDR3 protein. The sample records approximately 16,000 distinct CDR3 sequences, about 29% being singletons. The material sequenced was blood. Source of these receptors: a human donor who had recovered from COVID-19. Each CDR3 is given with its conserved first and last residue. The D gene is left open where the match is weak. For some rows the clone size is stated as once, few or many, or as a class when expanded; others skip it.

v_call	clone_size	j_call	cdr3_length	d_call	cdr3_nt	cdr3_aa
TRBV11-3	-	TRBJ2-1	15	TRBD2	TGTGCCAGCAGCTTTAGCGGGGGGGCTCAGTCCGAGCAGTTCTTC	CASSFSGGAQSEQFF
TRBV6-5	few	TRBJ2-5	15	-	TGTGCCAGCAGCGAGACAATGGGGGCCCAAGAGACCCAGTACTTC	CASSETMGAQETQYF
TRBV24-1	-	TRBJ2-3	14	TRBD1	TGTGCCACCAGTGATTCCCAGGGGGCAGATACGCAGTATTTT	CATSDSQGADTQYF
TRBV11-3	-	TRBJ1-1	16	-	TGTGCCAGCAGCTCAGATTCGGCACGGGAGAACACTGAAGCTTTCTTT	CASSSDSARENTEAFF
TRBV18	-	TRBJ2-4	17	-	TGTGCCAGCTCCCCGGAACGGTACAGGGAAGCCAAAAACATTCAGTACTTC	CASSPERYREAKNIQYF
TRBV18	few	TRBJ2-1	16	TRBD2	TGTGCCAGCTCTCCTGGGGGGGGAGGCTCCTACAATGAGCAGTTCTTC	CASSPGGGGSYNEQFF
TRBV30	few	TRBJ1-5	14	-	TGTGCCTGGAGTGTAGGAGTGGGGCCCCAGCCCCAGCATTTT	CAWSVGVGPQPQHF
TRBV19	-	TRBJ1-2	15	TRBD1	TGTGCCAGTAGTATCCCCTCCAGGGGGCTCTATGGCTACACCTTC	CASSIPSRGLYGYTF
TRBV6-5	few	TRBJ1-6	15	-	TGTGCCAGCAGTTTTTCGCAGGAGGGAAATTCACCCCTCCACTTT	CASSFSQEGNSPLHF
TRBV10-3	-	TRBJ2-5	14	-	TGTGCCATCAGTGAGTCCGCAAGGGGAGAGACCCAGTACTTC	CAISESARGETQYF
TRBV28	-	TRBJ2-7	13	-	TGTGCCAGCGGCGGACCAAACTCCTACGAGCAGTACTTC	CASGGPNSYEQYF
TRBV5-4	-	TRBJ2-1	15	TRBD2	TGTGCCAGCAGCTTGGGGCTAGCGGATTACAATGAGCAGTTCTTC	CASSLGLADYNEQFF
TRBV11-3	medium-sized	TRBJ1-2	13	-	TGTGCCAGCAGCTCTAGGGGGTACTATGGCTACACCTTC	CASSSRGYYGYTF
TRBV6-5	-	TRBJ2-5	15	TRBD2	TGTGCCAGCAGCTCCTGGACTAGCGGTGGCGAGACCCAGTACTTC	CASSSWTSGGETQYF
TRBV12-3/TRBV12-4	few	TRBJ2-7	14	TRBD1	TGTGCCAGCAGTCCTTACTCAGGGGGTTACGAGCAGTACTTC	CASSPYSGGYEQYF
TRBV30	few	TRBJ2-1	12	-	TGTGCCTGGAGTGTAAAGGGAAGAGAGCAGTTCTTC	CAWSVKGREQFF
TRBV5-4	many	TRBJ1-4	14	-	TGTGCCAGCAGCTTGAGTCAGAGCAATGAAAAACTGTTTTTT	CASSLSQSNEKLFF
TRBV6-5	-	TRBJ1-2	16	-	TGTGCCAGCAGTTACAGGGGGTCAGGGTTTCTTTCTGGCTACACCTTC	CASSYRGSGFLSGYTF
TRBV27	few	TRBJ2-7	11	-	TGTGCCAGCAGTTCCTACTACGAGCAGTACTTC	CASSSYYEQYF
TRBV6-5	-	TRBJ1-5	14	-	TGTGCCAGCAGTAGGCAGTTCAACAATCAGCCCCAGCATTTT	CASSRQFNNQPQHF
TRBV19	-	TRBJ1-3	16	-	TGTGCCAGTAGCAGTCCGGGGTCTAGCTCTGGAAACACCATATATTTT	CASSSPGSSSGNTIYF
TRBV11-3	medium-sized	TRBJ2-2	16	TRBD1	TGTGCCAGCAGCTCCCGGACAGGAACTAACACCGGGGAGCTGTTTTTT	CASSSRTGTNTGELFF
TRBV29-1	medium-sized	TRBJ2-2	14	TRBD1	TGCAGCGTCTGGACAGGGGGCAACACCGGGGAGCTGTTTTTT	CSVWTGGNTGELFF
TRBV19	once	TRBJ2-1	12	-	TGTGCCACCCAGGGGAGCTCCAATGAGCAGTTCTTC	CATQGSSNEQFF
TRBV6-2/TRBV6-3	few	TRBJ2-5	14	-	TGTGCCAGCATCAATAGCGCGGGCCAAGAGACCCAGTACTTC	CASINSAGQETQYF
TRBV15	few	TRBJ2-5	13	-	TGTGCCACCAGCGGTAGGAACGGAGAGACCCAGTACTTC	CATSGRNGETQYF
TRBV5-4	-	TRBJ1-1	15	TRBD1	TGTGCCAGAAGCTTCGGGACAGGGGTGCACACTGAAGCTTTCTTT	CARSFGTGVHTEAFF
TRBV5-3	-	TRBJ1-1	14	-	TGCGCCAGCAGCTCGGGGGCAGGATTCACTGAAGCTTTCTTT	CASSSGAGFTEAFF
TRBV29-1	medium-sized	TRBJ1-1	14	-	TGCAGCGTTTTGGGTGTGAGAGAGAACACTGAAGCTTTCTTT	CSVLGVRENTEAFF
TRBV6-5	-	TRBJ2-1	16	TRBD2	TGTGCCAGCAGCCCTGGACTAGCGGGAGTTTTCAGTGAGCAGTTCTTC	CASSPGLAGVFSEQFF
TRBV10-3	few	TRBJ2-7	14	-	TGTGCCATCAGCGCGGACAGAAGGTCCTACGAGCAGTACTTC	CAISADRRSYEQYF
TRBV29-1	medium-sized	TRBJ2-7	13	-	TGCAGCGTTGAAACCGACAGACACTACGAGCAGTACTTC	CSVETDRHYEQYF
TRBV19	medium-sized	TRBJ2-3	18	TRBD2	TGTGCCAGTAGTATGGTTAGCGGGGGGTCTGCTAGCACAGATACGCAGTATTTT	CASSMVSGGSASTDTQYF
TRBV6-2/TRBV6-3	few	TRBJ1-1	15	-	TGTGCCAGCAGTTCCCACAGGACTAGTGGCTCTGAAGCTTTCTTT	CASSSHRTSGSEAFF
TRBV7-6	-	TRBJ1-4	17	TRBD1	TGTGCCAGCAGCTACCGACAGGGGTGGGAAGCTAATGAAAAACTGTTTTTT	CASSYRQGWEANEKLFF
TRBV5-4	-	TRBJ1-6	15	-	TGTGCCAGCAGCTTGGCAGCACGTTATAATTCACCCCTCCACTTT	CASSLAARYNSPLHF
TRBV12-3/TRBV12-4	few	TRBJ2-1	18	TRBD2	TGTGCCAGCAGTTTAGGTGCACTAAGCGGGGTCCTAGCAAATGAGCAGTTCTTC	CASSLGALSGVLANEQFF
TRBV6-1	-	TRBJ2-7	10	-	TGTGCCAGCAGCGAAGGGCTTCCGTACTTC	CASSEGLPYF
TRBV6-2/TRBV6-3	-	TRBJ2-7	13	-	TGTGCCAGCAGTTTCCCAGGGACCTACGAGCAGTACTTC	CASSFPGTYEQYF
TRBV13	-	TRBJ2-1	13	TRBD1	TGTGCCAGCAGCTCTTCAGGGGACAGACTATGGATCTTC	CASSSSGDRLWIF
TRBV19	-	TRBJ1-4	14	-	TGTGCCAGTAGTATAGTTGGGGCAGGGGACCAACTGTTTTTT	CASSIVGAGDQLFF
TRBV6-5	-	TRBJ2-7	13	TRBD2	TGTGCCAGCATCGAGGGGTGGGGGGGCGAGCAGTACTTC	CASIEGWGGEQYF